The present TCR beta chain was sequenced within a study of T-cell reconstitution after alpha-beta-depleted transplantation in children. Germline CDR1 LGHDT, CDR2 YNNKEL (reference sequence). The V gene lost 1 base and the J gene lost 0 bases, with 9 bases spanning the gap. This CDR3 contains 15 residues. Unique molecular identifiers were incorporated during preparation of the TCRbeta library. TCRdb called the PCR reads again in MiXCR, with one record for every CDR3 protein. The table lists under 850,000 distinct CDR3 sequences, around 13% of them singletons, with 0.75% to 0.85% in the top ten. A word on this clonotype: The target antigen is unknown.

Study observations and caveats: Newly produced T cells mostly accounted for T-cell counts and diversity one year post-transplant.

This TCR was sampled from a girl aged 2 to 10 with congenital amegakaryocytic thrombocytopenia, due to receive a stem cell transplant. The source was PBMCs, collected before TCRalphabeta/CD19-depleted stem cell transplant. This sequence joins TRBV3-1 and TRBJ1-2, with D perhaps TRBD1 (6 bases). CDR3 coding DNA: TGTGCCAGCAGCCAAGGCGGACAGACTAACTATGGCTACACCTTC. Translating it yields CASSQGGQTNYGYTF.